This record looks at one T cell receptor beta chain sequence and its context. The antigen is undetermined. The CDR3 runs 15 residues. Germline lookup yields CDR1 KGHSH and CDR2 LQKENI. Trimming took off 6 bases at V and 0 bases at J, with 15 bases between the two ends. The data derive from a study of cytomegalovirus exposure and HLA in healthy donors. For the study at large: Among the approximately 400 genotyped donors, more than 70% were placed in the Caucasian-associated ancestry cluster.

The study ran its PCR with 60 Vbeta and 13 Jbeta primers. Method: immunoSEQ multiplex PCR; TCRdb's copy keeps in-frame clones and lacks some. The sample lists around 80,000 clones; under 80% were seen once. Study observations and caveats: The study dropped some indistinguishable V segments, TRBV6-2 and TRBV6-3 among them. Most observed TCR sequences were rare, whereas some public TCRs were detected in many donors.

The rearrangement joins TRBV18 to TRBJ2-7; tentative D call: TRBD1 (6 bases). The sequence was collected from a man younger than 35 in good health and CMV-seropositive. The specimen was PBMCs. This CDR3 reads CASSPLGQSSYEQYF. The CDR3, as DNA: TGTGCCAGCTCGCCCCTCGGACAGTCCTCCTACGAGCAGTACTTC.